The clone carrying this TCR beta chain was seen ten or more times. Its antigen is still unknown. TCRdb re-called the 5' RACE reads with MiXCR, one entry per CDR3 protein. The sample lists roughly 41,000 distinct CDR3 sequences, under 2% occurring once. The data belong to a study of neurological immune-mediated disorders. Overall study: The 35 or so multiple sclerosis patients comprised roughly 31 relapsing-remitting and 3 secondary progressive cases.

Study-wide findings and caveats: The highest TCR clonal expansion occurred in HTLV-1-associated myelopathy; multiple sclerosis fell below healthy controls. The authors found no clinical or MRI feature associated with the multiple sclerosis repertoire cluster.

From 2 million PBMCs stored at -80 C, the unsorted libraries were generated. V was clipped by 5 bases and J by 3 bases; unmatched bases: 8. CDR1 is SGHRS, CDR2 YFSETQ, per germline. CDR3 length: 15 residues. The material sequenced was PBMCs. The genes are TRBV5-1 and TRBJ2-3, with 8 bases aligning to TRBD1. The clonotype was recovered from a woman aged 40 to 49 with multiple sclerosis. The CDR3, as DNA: TGCGCCAGCAGGCGTAGGACAGGGATAACAGATACGCAGTATTTT. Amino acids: CASRRRTGITDTQYF.